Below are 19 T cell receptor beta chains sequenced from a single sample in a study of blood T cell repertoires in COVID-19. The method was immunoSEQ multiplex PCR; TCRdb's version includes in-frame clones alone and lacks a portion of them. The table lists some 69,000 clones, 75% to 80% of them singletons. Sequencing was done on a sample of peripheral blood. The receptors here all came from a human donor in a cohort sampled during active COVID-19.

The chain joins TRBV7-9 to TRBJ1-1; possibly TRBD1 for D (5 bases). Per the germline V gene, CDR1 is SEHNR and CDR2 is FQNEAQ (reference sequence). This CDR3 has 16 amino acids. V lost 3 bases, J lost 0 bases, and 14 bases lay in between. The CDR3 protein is CASSFPEQVMNTEAFF. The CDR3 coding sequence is TGTGCCAGCAGCTTTCCAGAACAGGTTATGAACACTGAAGCTTTCTTT.

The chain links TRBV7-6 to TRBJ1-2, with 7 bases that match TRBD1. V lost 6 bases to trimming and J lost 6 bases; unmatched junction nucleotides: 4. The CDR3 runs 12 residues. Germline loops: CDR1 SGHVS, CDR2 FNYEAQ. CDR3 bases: TGTGCCAGCAGTCTCACAGGGGATGGCTACACCTTC. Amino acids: CASSLTGDGYTF.

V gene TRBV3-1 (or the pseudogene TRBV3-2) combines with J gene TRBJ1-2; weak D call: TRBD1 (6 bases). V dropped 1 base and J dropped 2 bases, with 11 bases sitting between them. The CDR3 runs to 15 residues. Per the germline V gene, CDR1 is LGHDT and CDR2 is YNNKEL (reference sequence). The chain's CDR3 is CASSQGPDRNYGYTF. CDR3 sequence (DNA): TGTGCCAGCAGCCAAGGCCCGGACAGAAACTATGGCTACACCTTC.

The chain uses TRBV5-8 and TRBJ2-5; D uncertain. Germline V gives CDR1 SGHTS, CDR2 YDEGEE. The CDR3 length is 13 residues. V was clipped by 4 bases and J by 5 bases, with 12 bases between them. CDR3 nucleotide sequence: TGTGCCAGCAGCAGCAGCCCGAGGGAGACCCAGTACTTC. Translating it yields CASSSSPRETQYF. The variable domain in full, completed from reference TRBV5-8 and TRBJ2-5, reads EAGVTQSPTHLIKTRGQQATLRCSPISGHTSVYWYQQALGLGLQFLLWYDEGEERNRGNFPPRFSGRQFPNYSSELNVNALELEDSALYLCASSSSPRETQYFGPGTRLLVL.

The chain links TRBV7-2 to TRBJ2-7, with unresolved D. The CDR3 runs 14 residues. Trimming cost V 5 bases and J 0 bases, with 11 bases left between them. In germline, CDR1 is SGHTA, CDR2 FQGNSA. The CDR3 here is CASSPVSSSYEQYF. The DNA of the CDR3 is TGTGCCAGCAGCCCGGTTTCGAGCTCCTACGAGCAGTACTTC. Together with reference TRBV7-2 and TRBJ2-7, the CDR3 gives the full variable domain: GAGVSQSPSNKVTEKGKDVELRCDPISGHTALYWYRQSLGQGLEFLIYFQGNSAPDKSGLPSDRFSAERTGGSVSTLTIQRTQQEDSAVYLCASSPVSSSYEQYFGPGTRLTVT.

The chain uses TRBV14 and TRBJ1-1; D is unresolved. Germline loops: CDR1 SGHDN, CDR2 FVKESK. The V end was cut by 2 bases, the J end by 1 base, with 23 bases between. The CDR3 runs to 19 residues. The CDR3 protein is CASSQTPLGARPANTEAFF. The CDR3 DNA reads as TGTGCCAGCAGCCAAACCCCATTGGGAGCAAGGCCAGCGAACACTGAAGCTTTCTTT.

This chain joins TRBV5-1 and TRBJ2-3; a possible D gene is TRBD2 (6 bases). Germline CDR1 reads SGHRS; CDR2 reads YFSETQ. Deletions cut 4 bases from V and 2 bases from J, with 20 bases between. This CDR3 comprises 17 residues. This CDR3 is CASSLSPGTHNTDTQYF. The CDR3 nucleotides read TGCGCCAGCAGCCTCTCCCCCGGGACTCATAACACAGATACGCAGTATTTT.

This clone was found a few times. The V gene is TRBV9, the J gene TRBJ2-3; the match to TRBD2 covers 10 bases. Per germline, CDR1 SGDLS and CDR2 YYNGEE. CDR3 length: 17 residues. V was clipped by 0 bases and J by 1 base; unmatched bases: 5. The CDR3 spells CASSVELAGLRTDTQYF. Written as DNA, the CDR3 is TGTGCCAGCAGCGTAGAACTAGCGGGGCTCCGCACAGATACGCAGTATTTT.

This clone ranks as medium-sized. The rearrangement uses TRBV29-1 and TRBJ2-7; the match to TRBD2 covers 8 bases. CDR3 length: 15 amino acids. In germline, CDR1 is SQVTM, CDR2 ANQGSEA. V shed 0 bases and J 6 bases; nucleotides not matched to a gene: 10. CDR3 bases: TGCAGCGTTGAAGAGGACAGCGGGAGCATCTCCGAGCAGTACTTC. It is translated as CSVEEDSGSISEQYF.

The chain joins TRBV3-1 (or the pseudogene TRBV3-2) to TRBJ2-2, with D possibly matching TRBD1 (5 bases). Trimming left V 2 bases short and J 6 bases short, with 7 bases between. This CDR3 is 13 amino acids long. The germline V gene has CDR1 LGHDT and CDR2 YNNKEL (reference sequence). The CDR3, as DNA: TGTGCCAGCAGCCAACAGGGTCCCGGGGAGCTGTTTTTT. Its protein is CASSQQGPGELFF.

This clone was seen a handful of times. CDR3 sequence: CASSAYRDRDGNTIYF. The CDR3 nucleotides read TGTGCCAGCAGTGCATATAGGGACAGGGATGGAAACACCATATATTTT. V gene TRBV2 combines with J gene TRBJ1-3; 9 bases are shared with TRBD1. V lost 4 bases and J lost 3; bases outside the gene matches: 7. The germline CDR1 and CDR2 sequences are SNHLY and FYNNEI. The CDR3 extends over 16 amino acids.

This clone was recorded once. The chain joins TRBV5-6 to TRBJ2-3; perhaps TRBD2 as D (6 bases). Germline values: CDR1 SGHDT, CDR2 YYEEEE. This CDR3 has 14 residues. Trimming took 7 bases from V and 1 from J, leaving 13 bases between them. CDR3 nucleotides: TGTGCCAGCTCCATTACGGGGGGCACAGATACGCAGTATTTT. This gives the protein CASSITGGTDTQYF.

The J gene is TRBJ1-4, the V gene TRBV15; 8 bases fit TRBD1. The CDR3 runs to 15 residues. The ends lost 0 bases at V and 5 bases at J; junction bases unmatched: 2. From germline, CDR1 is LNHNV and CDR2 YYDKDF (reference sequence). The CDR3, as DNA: TGTGCCACCAGCAGAGAACAGGGGGTGAATGAAAAACTGTTTTTT. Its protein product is CATSREQGVNEKLFF.

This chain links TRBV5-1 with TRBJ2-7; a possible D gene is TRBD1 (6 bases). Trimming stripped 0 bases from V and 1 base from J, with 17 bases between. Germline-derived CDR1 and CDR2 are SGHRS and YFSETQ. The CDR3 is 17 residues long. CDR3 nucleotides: TGCGCCAGCAGCTTGGCCGGAACAACAGGGCCTTCCTACGAGCAGTACTTC. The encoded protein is CASSLAGTTGPSYEQYF.

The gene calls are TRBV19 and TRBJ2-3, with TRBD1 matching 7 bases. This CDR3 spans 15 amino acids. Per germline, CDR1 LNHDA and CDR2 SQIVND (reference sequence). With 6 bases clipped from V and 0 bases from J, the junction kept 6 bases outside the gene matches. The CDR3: CASRRQGASTDTQYF. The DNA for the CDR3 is TGTGCCAGTAGGCGACAGGGCGCTAGCACAGATACGCAGTATTTT.

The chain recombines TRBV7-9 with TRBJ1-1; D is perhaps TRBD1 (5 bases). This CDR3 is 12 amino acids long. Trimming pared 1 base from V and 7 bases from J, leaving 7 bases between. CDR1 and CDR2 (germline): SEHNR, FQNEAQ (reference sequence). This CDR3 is CASSLGQGEAFF. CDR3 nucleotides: TGTGCCAGCAGCTTAGGGCAGGGTGAAGCTTTCTTT. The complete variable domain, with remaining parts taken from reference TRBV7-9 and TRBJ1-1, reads DTGVSQNPRHKITKRGQNVTFRCDPISEHNRLYWYRQTLGQGPEFLTYFQNEAQLEKSRLLSDRFSAERPKGSFSTLEIQRTEQGDSAMYLCASSLGQGEAFFGQGTRLTVV.

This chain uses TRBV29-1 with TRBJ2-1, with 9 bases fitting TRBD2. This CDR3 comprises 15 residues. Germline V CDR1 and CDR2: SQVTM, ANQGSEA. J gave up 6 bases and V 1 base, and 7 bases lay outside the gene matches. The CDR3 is CSVEGLSGGLNEQFF. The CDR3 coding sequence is TGCAGCGTTGAAGGCCTTAGCGGGGGCCTCAATGAGCAGTTCTTC.

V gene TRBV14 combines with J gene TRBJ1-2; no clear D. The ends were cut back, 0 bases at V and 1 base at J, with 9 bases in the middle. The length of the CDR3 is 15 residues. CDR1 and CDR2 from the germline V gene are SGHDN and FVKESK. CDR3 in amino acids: CASSQDNRVNYGYTF. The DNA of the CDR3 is TGTGCCAGCAGCCAAGATAATCGGGTTAACTATGGCTACACCTTC.

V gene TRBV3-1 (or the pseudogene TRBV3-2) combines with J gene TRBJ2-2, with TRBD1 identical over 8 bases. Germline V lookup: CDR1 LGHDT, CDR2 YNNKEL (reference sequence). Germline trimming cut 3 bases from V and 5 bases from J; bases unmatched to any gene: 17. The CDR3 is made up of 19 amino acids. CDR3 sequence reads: CASSQEGLGRGRFTGELFF. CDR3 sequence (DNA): TGTGCCAGCAGCCAGGAGGGCCTTGGCAGGGGGCGTTTTACCGGGGAGCTGTTTTTT.